A selection of T cell receptor beta chains follows, all from one sample in a study of CD8 T cells in Susac syndrome. TCRdb ran MiXCR on the immunoSEQ multiplex PCR reads and lists one entry per CDR3 protein. The sample includes some 300,000 distinct CDR3 sequences, roughly 85% of them seen just once. The specimen sequenced was CD8+ T cells from PBMCs. All receptors come from a human donor with multiple sclerosis. CDR3s include the opening cysteine and the closing phenylalanine or tryptophan. Fields, in order: J gene, clone size, D gene, V gene, CDR3 DNA, CDR3 protein. D genes are given only for firm matches. Not every row has a clone size; where given, it reads once, few, many or a size class.

TRBJ2-2 . . TRBV30 TGTGCCTGGGAGGAGCGGTCCACCGGGGAGCTGTTTTTT CAWEERSTGELFF
TRBJ2-5 . . TRBV13 TGTGCCAGCAGCTCGCATCTGGGTAGCGGAAAGTACTTC CASSSHLGSGKYF
TRBJ2-2 . . TRBV27 TGTGCCAGCAGTTTCGAGGGCGGGGAGCTGTTTTTT CASSFEGGELFF
TRBJ2-7 . . TRBV5-1 TGCGCCAGCAGCCCCCCACAGTCCTCCTACGAGCAGTACTTC CASSPPQSSYEQYF
TRBJ2-7 once TRBD2 TRBV19 TGTGCCAGTAGAATTAGCGGGTCCTACGAGCAGTACTTC CASRISGSYEQYF
TRBJ1-1 . . TRBV4-1 TGCGCCAGCAGCCCCCCGAGGGGAAGGGGGGGACCTAAAGGTTCCACTGAAGCTTTCTTT CASSPPRGRGGPKGSTEAFF
TRBJ2-7 . TRBD2 TRBV20-1 TGCAGTGCCCTAGCGGGAACAACCTACGAGCAGTACTTC CSALAGTTYEQYF
TRBJ2-2 once . TRBV19 TGTGCCAGTAGTATGGATTCCAACACCGGGGAGCTGTTTTTT CASSMDSNTGELFF
TRBJ1-4 . . TRBV7-9 TGTGCCAGCTCGTCCCCAGGGCGTAATGAAAAACTGTTTTTT CASSSPGRNEKLFF
TRBJ1-5 . TRBD1 TRBV15 TGTGCCACCAGCCGTTTTCCGGGACAGGGGACTCAGCCCCAGCATTTT CATSRFPGQGTQPQHF
TRBJ2-5 . . TRBV3-1 TGTGCCAGCAGCCAAGCCCGTGAAGGCGCGGGAGAGACCCAGTACTTC CASSQAREGAGETQYF
TRBJ1-5 . . TRBV30 TGTGCCTGGAGTGGGGACGATGGGCAGCCCCAGCATTTT CAWSGDDGQPQHF
TRBJ2-7 few TRBD2 TRBV9 TGTGCCAGCAGCGTAGGTCTCGGCGGGAGCAGCTCCTACGAGCAGTACTTC CASSVGLGGSSSYEQYF
TRBJ2-3 once TRBD1 TRBV6-4 TGTGCCAGCAGTGGGACAGGGGGCGCAGATACGCAGTATTTT CASSGTGGADTQYF
TRBJ2-5 . TRBD1 TRBV19 TGTGCCAGTAGTAGCGACAGGGACGAAGAGACCCAGTACTTC CASSSDRDEETQYF
TRBJ2-2 . . TRBV27 TGTGCCAGCAGTTTAAACCAGTTCACCGGGGAGCTGTTTTTT CASSLNQFTGELFF
TRBJ2-2 . TRBD2 TRBV7-3 TGTGCCAGCAGCCAGTACCCGGCGGGAGGAGCGAACACCGGGGAGCTGTTTTTT CASSQYPAGGANTGELFF
TRBJ2-1 once . TRBV4-1 TGCGCCAGCAGCCAAGATCACCCAACTAGGCCCTCGGTCAATGAGCAGTTCTTC CASSQDHPTRPSVNEQFF
TRBJ2-4 . TRBD2 TRBV20-1 TGCAGTGCTAGATGGAGGGAGGGAACCAAAAACATTCAGTACTTC CSARWREGTKNIQYF
TRBJ2-7 . . TRBV12-3/TRBV12-4 TGTGCCAGCACCTTCCGAAGCAACGAGCAGTACTTC CASTFRSNEQYF
TRBJ2-7 few TRBD2 TRBV6-5 TGTGCCAGCAGTTACTCGGGGACTAGCGGGACCGAGCAGTACTTC CASSYSGTSGTEQYF
TRBJ2-5 many . TRBV28 TGTGCCAGCAGTTCGAGGGAGACCCAGTACTTC CASSSRETQYF
TRBJ2-7 . . TRBV30 TGTGCCTGGAGAAAACAGACCTACGAGCAGTACTTC CAWRKQTYEQYF
TRBJ2-7 . TRBD1 TRBV29-1 TGCAGCGTTGTGGAGGGACAGGCCTCTTCCTACGAGCAGTACTTC CSVVEGQASSYEQYF
TRBJ2-3 . . TRBV7-2 TGTGCCAGCAGCCTGCTGAGGGTCCTAGATACGCAGTATTTT CASSLLRVLDTQYF